The 29 T cell receptor beta chains given below trace back to one sample, sequenced in a study of blood T cell repertoires in COVID-19. Assay used: immunoSEQ multiplex PCR; TCRdb lists only in-frame clones, some missing. The repertoire holds 100,000 to 150,000 clones, with under 95% as singletons. The source material was peripheral blood. The receptor set was obtained from a man over 45 with active COVID-19.

The chain combines TRBV11-3 with TRBJ2-1; TRBD2 matches at 10 bases. Germline V lookup: CDR1 SGHNT, CDR2 YENEEA. The CDR3 consists of 17 residues. Losses at the gene ends were 5 bases for V and 4 bases for J; bases not matched to a gene: 11. The CDR3 DNA is TGTGCCAGCAGCGTTCGGCCTAGCGGGGGCCCTTACAATGAGCAGTTCTTC. It codes for CASSVRPSGGPYNEQFF.

The genes are TRBV7-9 and TRBJ2-5, with TRBD2 identical over 9 bases. Losses at the gene ends were 5 bases for V and 4 bases for J; bases not matched to a gene: 11. CDR1 is SEHNR, CDR2 FQNEAQ, per germline (reference sequence). The CDR3 has 16 amino acids. CDR3 in DNA: TGTGCCAGCAGCCATGGTCTAGCGGGGCGAGGAGAGACCCAGTACTTC. Protein product: CASSHGLAGRGETQYF.

The CDR3 region is CASSLAGVDTGELFF. CDR3 DNA sequence: TGTGCCAGCAGCCTAGCGGGAGTCGACACCGGGGAGCTGTTTTTT. The rearrangement joins TRBV13 to TRBJ2-2; 10 nucleotides agree with TRBD2. CDR1 and CDR2 from the germline V gene are PRHDT and FYEKMQ (reference sequence). Losses at the gene ends were 5 bases for V and 3 bases for J; bases not matched to a gene: 3. The length of the CDR3 is 15 residues.

This clone was detected once. The chain carries TRBV18 and TRBJ2-1, with 9 bases matching TRBD1. Unmatched junction bases numbered 9, after V lost 0 bases and J lost 12 bases. This CDR3 region has 15 residues. Germline CDR1 and CDR2: KGHSH and LQKENI. The CDR3 bases are TGTGCCAGCTCACCACCCACCGGGACAGGGTTCCGGCAGTTCTTC. This translates into CASSPPTGTGFRQFF.

The chain is built from TRBV13 and TRBJ1-2, with D possibly TRBD1 on 5 matching bases. The CDR3 contains 16 residues. Trimming took 0 bases from V and 0 from J, leaving 11 bases between them. Germline V gene sequence: CDR1 PRHDT, CDR2 FYEKMQ (reference sequence). The CDR3: CASSLGSWGANYGYTF. Here the CDR3 DNA reads TGTGCCAGCAGCTTAGGATCCTGGGGGGCTAACTATGGCTACACCTTC.

The chain is built from TRBV18 and TRBJ2-1; 11 bases line up with TRBD2. The length of the CDR3 is 17 residues. Germline V CDR1 and CDR2: KGHSH, LQKENI. J gave up 8 bases and V 1 base, and 10 bases lay outside the gene matches. The CDR3 nucleotides are TGTGCCAGCTCACCACTCGTACTAGCGGGAGCATCCGATGAGCAGTTCTTC. This sequence encodes CASSPLVLAGASDEQFF.

This clone is a singleton in its sample. The V gene is TRBV23-1, the J gene TRBJ2-7; D may be TRBD1 (6 bases). TRBV23-1 is designated an ORF whose function remains uncertain. The CDR3 consists of 16 residues. V gave up 4 bases and J gave up 4 bases, with 20 bases separating them. For the CDR3, the DNA is TGCGCCAGCAGTCGTCCTCGATACAGGGTACGGTACGAGCAGTACTTC. Protein product: CASSRPRYRVRYEQYF.

This sequence joins TRBV5-1 and TRBJ2-2, with 9 positions matching TRBD2. V trimming: 1 base; J trimming: 6 bases; junction bases outside the gene matches: 13. CDR3 size: 18 residues. Germline V gives CDR1 SGHRS, CDR2 YFSETQ. In DNA, the CDR3 is TGCGCCAGCAGCTTGAACCCGGACTCTAGCGGGATATCCGGGGAGCTGTTTTTT. Translated, it gives CASSLNPDSSGISGELFF.

This chain connects TRBV7-2 to TRBJ2-1; 11 nucleotides line up with TRBD2. This CDR3 is built from 15 residues. The V and J ends lost 2 bases and 6 bases, in that order; junction bases with no gene match: 3. The V gene's germline CDR1 is SGHTA and CDR2 FQGNSA. The CDR3 loop reads CASSLLAGGRNEQFF. CDR3 coding DNA: TGTGCCAGCAGCTTACTAGCGGGGGGTCGCAATGAGCAGTTCTTC.

V and J are TRBV6-5 and TRBJ1-5, with TRBD1 matching 8 bases. The CDR3 has 12 amino acids. J was trimmed by 6 bases and V by 9 bases; bases with no gene match: 4. Germline V gene lookup returns CDR1 MNHEY and CDR2 SVGAGI. Here the CDR3 reads CASRTGSQPQHF. The CDR3 DNA reads TGTGCCAGTCGGACAGGGAGTCAGCCCCAGCATTTT.

The chain is built from TRBV28 and TRBJ2-1; TRBD2 matches at 8 bases. Germline V lookup: CDR1 MDHEN, CDR2 SYDVKM. The CDR3 contains 16 residues. V gave up 4 bases and J gave up 1 base; unmatched junction bases: 6. DNA of the CDR3: TGTGCCAGCAGTTCCGGGGGGGCCTCTTCCTACAATGAGCAGTTCTTC. Its translation: CASSSGGASSYNEQFF.

As to this clone: The same CDR3 arises from other DNA sequences in this sample as well. The gene calls are TRBV9 and TRBJ2-1, with D perhaps matching TRBD2 (6 bases). The germline V and J ends were trimmed by 0 bases and 4 bases, with 8 bases remaining between them. This CDR3 comprises 14 residues. Per germline, CDR1 SGDLS and CDR2 YYNGEE. In nucleotides, the CDR3 is TGTGCCAGCAGCGTAGTTGCGGGGTACAATGAGCAGTTCTTC. Protein: CASSVVAGYNEQFF.

The V and J genes are TRBV5-4 and TRBJ2-3; 7 positions match TRBD1. With V trimmed by 7 bases and J by 1 base, 6 bases remained unmatched. The germline V gene encodes CDR1 SGHNT and CDR2 YYREEE (reference sequence). The CDR3 runs to 14 residues. CDR3 sequence: CASVRDRGTDTQYF. CDR3 bases: TGTGCCAGCGTCCGTGACAGGGGCACAGATACGCAGTATTTT. Complete variable domain (other parts from reference TRBV5-4 and TRBJ2-3): ETGVTQSPTHLIKTRGQQVTLRCSSQSGHNTVSWYQQALGQGPQFIFQYYREEENGRGNFPPRFSGLQFPNYSSELNVNALELDDSALYLCASVRDRGTDTQYFGPGTRLTVL.

The chain has TRBV24-1 and TRBJ2-5; tentative D call: TRBD1 (6 bases). This CDR3 has 15 amino acids. Looked up from germline, CDR1 is KGHDR and CDR2 is SFDVKD. The V gene lost 0 bases and the J gene lost 6 bases, with 13 bases spanning the gap. The CDR3 loop is CATSDLQAGVKTQYF. In nucleotides, the CDR3 is TGTGCCACCAGTGATTTGCAAGCAGGGGTGAAGACCCAGTACTTC.

This chain uses TRBV5-1 with TRBJ1-2; TRBD1 matches at 8 bases. The CDR3 length is 14 residues. Germline assignment: CDR1 SGHRS and CDR2 YFSETQ. The V gene end was trimmed by 4 bases and the J gene end by 8 bases; junction bases not matched to a gene: 10. The DNA of the CDR3 is TGCGCCAGCAGCCTAGACCCGACAGGGGCGGGCTACACCTTC. It is translated as CASSLDPTGAGYTF.

The chain uses TRBV18 and TRBJ1-4; a possible D gene is TRBD1 (5 bases). Trimming cost V 9 bases and J 8 bases, with 16 bases left between them. The CDR3 spans 13 residues. Germline V gene lookup returns CDR1 KGHSH and CDR2 LQKENI. This CDR3 reads CASSDKTGEKLFF. DNA for the CDR3: TGTGCCAGTTCGGACAAAACTGGGGAAAAACTGTTTTTT.

The chain has TRBV5-6 and TRBJ1-6; possibly TRBD1 for D (5 bases). The CDR3 totals 15 residues. V lost 1 base and J 0 bases, leaving 5 bases between the germline ends. Germline V gene lookup returns CDR1 SGHDT and CDR2 YYEEEE. CDR3 sequence: CASSLRGSYNSPLHF. The CDR3, as DNA: TGTGCCAGCAGCTTGAGGGGCTCCTATAATTCACCCCTCCACTTT.

The chain couples TRBV9 to TRBJ1-2; 9 bases fit TRBD1. The trim removed 6 bases at V and 6 bases at J, leaving 12 bases unmatched. Germline CDR1 and CDR2: SGDLS and YYNGEE. The CDR3 has 15 amino acids. The CDR3 protein is CASTEQGATRDGYTF. The CDR3 DNA reads as TGTGCCAGCACCGAACAGGGGGCGACCCGAGATGGCTACACCTTC.

The sample holds one count of this clone. The CDR3 nucleotides are TGTGCCTATATAACAGGGAATAGGGCCGGGGAGCTGTTTTTT. Residues: CAYITGNRAGELFF. This chain uses TRBV30 with TRBJ2-2; a possible D gene is TRBD1 (6 bases). The germline V and J ends were trimmed by 7 bases and 6 bases, with 18 bases remaining between them. This CDR3 is 14 amino acids long. CDR1 and CDR2 from the germline V gene are GTSNPN and SVGIG (reference sequence).

The chain recombines TRBV29-1 with TRBJ1-1; TRBD1 matches at 7 bases. Germline CDR1 and CDR2: SQVTM and ANQGSEA. J was trimmed by 4 bases and V by 4 bases; bases with no gene match: 9. The CDR3 length is 14 residues. The CDR3 spells CSVGQGLEGTEAFF. The CDR3 nucleotides are TGCAGCGTTGGACAGGGTTTGGAAGGCACTGAAGCTTTCTTT.

The chain is built from TRBV18 and TRBJ1-6, with 7 positions matching TRBD1. The J segment lost 5 bases and the V segment lost 3 bases, leaving 4 bases of the junction unmatched. The CDR3 length is 15 residues. Germline-derived CDR1 and CDR2 are KGHSH and LQKENI. The CDR3 bases are TGTGCCAGCTCACCGGGACAGAGAAATAATTCACCCCTCCACTTT. It codes for CASSPGQRNNSPLHF.

J is TRBJ2-5 and V is TRBV11-3; weak D call: TRBD2 (5 bases). Germline CDR1 and CDR2: SGHNT and YENEEA. V was shortened by 2 bases and J by 2 bases, with 15 bases between the two germline ends. This CDR3 contains 16 residues. This CDR3 reads CASSLLGELPQETQYF. The DNA of the CDR3 is TGTGCCAGCAGCTTACTCGGGGAGCTTCCACAAGAGACCCAGTACTTC. Complete variable domain (other parts from reference TRBV11-3 and TRBJ2-5): EAGVVQSPRYKIIEKKQPVAFWCNPISGHNTLYWYLQNLGQGPELLIRYENEEAVDDSQLPKDRFSAERLKGVDSTLKIQPAELGDSAVYLCASSLLGELPQETQYFGPGTRLLVL.

The V call is TRBV9, the J call TRBJ2-7; 7 bases map to TRBD2. Unmatched junction bases numbered 5, after V lost 0 bases and J lost 2 bases. CDR1 SGDLS and CDR2 YYNGEE come from the germline V gene. The length of the CDR3 is 15 residues. In DNA, the CDR3 is TGTGCCAGCAGCGTAGGAGAGCGGGGACCCTACGAGCAGTACTTC. It is translated as CASSVGERGPYEQYF.

The J gene is TRBJ1-2, the V gene TRBV7-3; D ambiguous. V was shortened by 1 base and J by 5 bases, with 8 bases between the two germline ends. The CDR3 sequence is 13 residues long. Germline CDR1 and CDR2: SGHTA and FQGTGA. The DNA for the CDR3 is TGTGCCAGCAGCTTAAACCCGGGGTATGGCTACACCTTC. This codes for CASSLNPGYGYTF.

The rearrangement uses TRBV5-4 and TRBJ1-2, with D possibly matching TRBD1 (5 bases). Germline-derived CDR1 and CDR2 are SGHNT and YYREEE (reference sequence). The CDR3 consists of 12 residues. Trimming stripped 2 bases from V and 5 bases from J, with 7 bases between. The CDR3 spells CASSFDRYGYTF. The CDR3 DNA reads TGTGCCAGCAGCTTCGACAGATATGGCTACACCTTC.

The V and J genes are TRBV27 and TRBJ2-7; D is unresolved. From germline, CDR1 is MNHEY and CDR2 SMNVEV (reference sequence). The CDR3 is 13 amino acids. Trimming cost V 3 bases and J 2 bases, with 8 bases left between them. The CDR3 nucleotides read TGTGCCAGCAGTTTTAGTTCGACCTACGAGCAGTACTTC. Its protein product is CASSFSSTYEQYF.

The chain has TRBV5-1 and TRBJ2-5; D is perhaps TRBD1 (5 bases). Per the germline V gene, CDR1 is SGHRS and CDR2 is YFSETQ. The CDR3 spans 15 residues. Trimming removed 4 bases at V and 2 bases at J, with 15 bases between. The CDR3 is CASSGATVAQETQYF. In DNA form, the CDR3 reads TGCGCCAGCAGCGGGGCGACAGTCGCTCAAGAGACCCAGTACTTC.

This chain connects TRBV30 to TRBJ2-2, with D possibly being TRBD2 (6 bases). Trimming shortened V by 3 bases and J by 7 bases, and 12 bases separated the two germline ends. Germline V gene sequence: CDR1 GTSNPN, CDR2 SVGIG (reference sequence). This CDR3 is 13 amino acids long. The CDR3 sequence: CAWSDGGNGELFF. The CDR3 DNA sequence: TGTGCCTGGAGCGACGGGGGTAACGGGGAGCTGTTTTTT. The whole variable domain, remainder taken from reference TRBV30 and TRBJ2-2, is SQTIHQWPATLVQPVGSPLSLECTVEGTSNPNLYWYRQAAGRGLQLLFYSVGIGQISSEVPQNLSASRPQDRQFILSSKKLLLSDSGFYLCAWSDGGNGELFFGEGSRLTVL.

The genes are TRBV6-1 and TRBJ2-3; TRBD2 matches 13 bases. The CDR3 loop spans 15 amino acids. Germline assignment: CDR1 MNHNS and CDR2 SASEGT. The J segment lost 4 bases and the V segment lost 3 bases, leaving 1 base of the junction unmatched. Here the CDR3 DNA reads TGTGCCAGCAGTGAGACTAGCGGGGGGCCAGATACGCAGTATTTT. Protein product: CASSETSGGPDTQYF.